The 24 T cell receptor beta chains in this list originate from one sample, sequenced in a study of glioma-infiltrating T cells. The iRepertoire nested amplicon-rescue multiplex PCR amplified TCR alpha and beta CDR3s from RNA. Each CDR3 protein gets one entry after TCRdb re-called the multiplex PCR reads with MiXCR. The sample holds roughly 120,000 distinct CDR3 sequences, 25% seen once. The sequenced material came from glioma tissue, nonneoplastic brain tissue, or PBMCs (not recorded which). These receptors all stem from a human donor with low-grade glioma or glioblastoma, undergoing nonglioma brain surgery, or in good health (not recorded which).

In this sample, this clonotype turned up many times. J is TRBJ2-7 and V is TRBV7-2, with 12 bases matching TRBD2. Losses at the gene ends were 1 base for V and 5 bases for J; bases not matched to a gene: 9. Germline CDR1 and CDR2: SGHTA and FQGNSA. The CDR3 covers 17 residues. The CDR3 protein is CASSLEGLAGGPNEQYF. The DNA of the CDR3 is TGTGCCAGCAGCTTAGAAGGGCTAGCGGGAGGGCCCAACGAGCAGTACTTC.

At least ten counts were recorded for this clonotype. The chain combines TRBV7-9 with TRBJ2-5; D perhaps matches TRBD2 (5 bases). Trimming removed 2 bases at V and 5 bases at J, with 9 bases between. CDR1 is SEHNR and CDR2 is FQNEAQ in the germline V gene (reference sequence). The CDR3 is 13 amino acids. CDR3 DNA: TGTGCCAGCAGCTTAAGGGAGCGTGAGACCCAGTACTTC. This translates into CASSLRERETQYF.

This clonotype showed up many times. The V gene is TRBV9, the J gene TRBJ1-4, with D possibly being TRBD1 (5 bases). V shed 2 bases and J shed 5 bases, with 16 bases lying between them. Germline V lookup: CDR1 SGDLS, CDR2 YYNGEE. The CDR3 spans 16 residues. The CDR3 protein is CASSVGTGTGNEKLFF. CDR3 sequence (DNA): TGTGCCAGCAGCGTTGGGACCGGGACGGGGAATGAAAAACTGTTTTTT.

At least ten counts were recorded for this clonotype. The V gene is TRBV5-1, the J gene TRBJ1-1; D remains ambiguous. This CDR3 has 15 amino acids. Germline values: CDR1 SGHRS, CDR2 YFSETQ. Trimming took 0 bases from V and 0 from J, leaving 9 bases between them. CDR3 in amino acids: CASSLGPFMNTEAFF. As DNA, the CDR3 is TGCGCCAGCAGCTTGGGCCCCTTCATGAACACTGAAGCTTTCTTT.

This clonotype came up many times. The chain couples TRBV7-9 to TRBJ1-2, with D unclear. V was clipped by 1 base and J by 8 bases, with 11 bases between them. The CDR3 runs to 13 residues. CDR1 and CDR2 from the germline V gene are SEHNR and FQNEAQ (reference sequence). CDR3: CASSLDSPWGYTF. For the CDR3, the DNA is TGTGCCAGCAGCTTAGACTCCCCCTGGGGCTACACCTTC.

In this sample, this clonotype turned up once. The junction does not match germline at one end; this may be a read error. The chain links TRBV6-2 or TRBV6-3 to TRBJ1-3; a weak D match, TRBD1 (5 bases). This CDR3 comprises 16 residues. Germline assignment: CDR1 MNHEY and CDR2 SVGEGT. For the CDR3, the DNA is TGTGCCAGCAGACTGGAACAAGGGGTCCTAGGAAACACAATATATTTT. This sequence encodes CASRLEQGVLGNTIYF.

With respect to this clonotype: This sequence may be a read error, since a much larger clone differs from it by one base. The J gene is TRBJ2-6, the V gene TRBV24-1; D remains ambiguous. The CDR3 is 16 residues long. Germline V gene sequence: CDR1 KGHDR, CDR2 SFDVKD. The chain's CDR3 is CSTSEPAGSGANVLTF. In DNA, the CDR3 is TGTTCCACCAGTGAACCGGCAGGCTCTGGGGCCAACGTCCTGACTTTC.

This clonotype has a count of ten or more. The chain carries TRBV4-2 and TRBJ1-5; D remains ambiguous. CDR1 LGHNA and CDR2 YNFKEQ come from the germline V gene. The CDR3 loop spans 14 amino acids. Trimming stripped 8 bases from V and 2 bases from J, with 13 bases between. This chain's CDR3 is CASEVYSCNQPQHF. CDR3 nucleotides: TGTGCCAGCGAAGTTTATAGTTGCAATCAGCCCCAGCATTTT.

As concerns this clonotype: Possible read error: a much larger clone is one base away. V usage is TRBV29-1 and J usage is TRBJ2-1; D is unresolved. CDR1 and CDR2 from the germline V gene are SQVTM and ANQGSEA. CDR3 length equals 11 residues. As DNA, the CDR3 is TGCAGCGTTAGGGCAGACAATGGGCAGTTCTTC. Translating it yields CSVRADNGQFF.

This clonotype was counted at least ten times. J is TRBJ2-7 and V is TRBV7-9; no clear D. The V and J ends lost 5 bases and 2 bases respectively, with 13 bases between them. CDR1 is SEHNR and CDR2 is FQNEAQ in the germline V gene (reference sequence). The CDR3 loop spans 14 amino acids. The CDR3 sequence is CASSGTEVPYEQYF. The CDR3 DNA follows: TGTGCCAGCAGCGGCACCGAGGTACCCTACGAGCAGTACTTC.

This clonotype showed up many times. V and J are TRBV29-1 and TRBJ1-1, with TRBD1 matching over 9 bases. This CDR3 contains 15 residues. Trimming at V came to 5 bases and at J to 3 bases, leaving 10 bases not matched to a gene. The germline gives CDR1 SQVTM, CDR2 ANQGSEA. The CDR3 reads CSVPQGALGDTEAFF. Written as DNA, the CDR3 is TGCAGCGTTCCACAGGGGGCCCTAGGGGACACTGAAGCTTTCTTT.

This clonotype was counted ten times or more. V and J are TRBV18 and TRBJ2-1; 7 bases align to TRBD1. This CDR3 has 15 residues. Trimming cost V 5 bases and J 8 bases; bases outside gene matches: 12. Germline V gene lookup returns CDR1 KGHSH and CDR2 LQKENI. CDR3 residues: CASSSRDRGLDEQFF. Written as DNA, the CDR3 is TGTGCCAGCTCATCCCGGGACAGAGGCTTGGATGAGCAGTTCTTC.

This clonotype has at least ten counts. The gene calls are TRBV18 and TRBJ1-1, with 11 nucleotides matching TRBD1. Germline CDR1 is KGHSH and CDR2 is LQKENI. The trim removed 3 bases at V and 5 bases at J, leaving 8 bases unmatched. This CDR3 spans 16 amino acids. CDR3 loop: CASSPGTGGMRTEAFF. The CDR3, as DNA: TGTGCCAGCTCACCCGGGACAGGGGGTATGAGAACTGAAGCTTTCTTT.

This clonotype was observed at least ten times. The V call is TRBV24-1, the J call TRBJ1-1; D perhaps matches TRBD1 (5 bases). Germline assignment: CDR1 KGHDR and CDR2 SFDVKD. This CDR3 has 15 amino acids. The V end lost 2 bases, the J end lost 3 bases, and 12 bases lay between the germline ends. Here the CDR3 reads CATSDSRVGDTEAFF. CDR3 bases: TGTGCCACCAGTGATTCTAGGGTGGGGGACACTGAAGCTTTCTTT.

This clonotype was picked up many times. V gene TRBV4-3 combines with J gene TRBJ2-7; 13 bases match TRBD2. The CDR3 is 18 amino acids. With V trimmed by 0 bases and J by 4 bases, 9 bases remained unmatched. Germline-derived CDR1 and CDR2 are LGHNA and YSLEER. The CDR3 protein is CASSQDRYTSGGAYEQYF. The DNA of the CDR3 is TGCGCCAGCAGCCAAGACCGATATACTAGCGGGGGGGCATACGAGCAGTACTTC.

There are many counts of this clonotype. The V call is TRBV7-3, the J call TRBJ2-5; maybe TRBD1 (5 bases). The V gene lost 2 bases and the J gene lost 4 bases, with 11 bases spanning the gap. CDR3 length: 14 residues. CDR1 and CDR2 (germline): SGHTA, FQGTGA. The CDR3 here is CASSLAGRLETQYF. DNA for the CDR3: TGTGCCAGCAGCTTAGCAGGGCGGTTAGAGACCCAGTACTTC.

A remark on this clonotype: This may stem from a read error, because a much larger clone lies one nucleotide away. V gene TRBV4-2 combines with J gene TRBJ2-7, with 7 bases lining up with TRBD2. The CDR3 is 15 residues long. The germline gives CDR1 LGHNA, CDR2 YNFKEQ. The CDR3 DNA reads as TGTGCCAGCAGACAAGTCCTCGCGGGAGCCTACGAGCAGTACTTC. This translates into CASRQVLAGAYEQYF.

The CDR3 loop is CASSPQETYGYTF. The CDR3 DNA reads TGTGCCAGCAGCCCCCAGGAGACCTATGGCTACACCTTC. The J gene is TRBJ1-2, the V gene TRBV9; D call uncertain. CDR3 length: 13 amino acids. V lost 4 bases and J lost 4, with 11 bases in between. Germline-derived CDR1 and CDR2 are SGDLS and YYNGEE.

The gene calls are TRBV14 and TRBJ2-3, with no clear D. The CDR3 consists of 14 residues. Per the germline V gene, CDR1 is SGHDN and CDR2 is FVKESK. V lost 0 bases, J lost 5 bases, and 9 bases lay in between. In nucleotides, the CDR3 is TGTGCCAGCAGCCAAGAATGGACGGGAGATACGCAGTATTTT. Protein: CASSQEWTGDTQYF.

The rearrangement joins TRBV6-2 or TRBV6-3 to TRBJ1-1; weak D call: TRBD1 (5 bases). V shed 2 bases and J shed 8 bases, with 12 bases lying between them. The CDR3 loop spans 13 amino acids. In germline, CDR1 is MNHEY, CDR2 SVGEGT. CDR3 sequence: CASSYQGSGEAFF. The DNA for the CDR3 is TGTGCCAGCAGTTACCAGGGAAGCGGAGAAGCTTTCTTT.

This clonotype was recorded many times. The V and J genes are TRBV7-2 and TRBJ2-3; 8 nucleotides agree with TRBD2. The CDR3 covers 16 residues. Trimming cost V 6 bases and J 3 bases; bases outside gene matches: 11. Germline CDR1 is SGHTA and CDR2 is FQGNSA. In DNA form, the CDR3 reads TGTGCCAGCAGAGTAACCGGGACTAGGGGTACAGATACGCAGTATTTT. Translated, it gives CASRVTGTRGTDTQYF.

Regarding this clonotype: One base away lies a much larger clone, so this may be a sequencing read error. The chain employs TRBV19 and TRBJ2-1, with 12 bases fitting TRBD2. Germline CDR1 is LNHDA and CDR2 is SQIVND (reference sequence). The ends lost 5 bases at V and 4 bases at J; junction bases unmatched: 9. The CDR3 is made up of 17 amino acids. CDR3 sequence reads: CASSSLGLAGDYNEQFF. As DNA, the CDR3 is TGTGCCAGTAGTTCCTTGGGACTAGCGGGCGATTACAATGAGCAGTTCTTC.

This clonotype was counted ten times or more. The V call is TRBV28, the J call TRBJ2-5, with TRBD2 as a possible D gene (5 bases). The V end was cut by 10 bases, the J end by 2 bases, with 11 bases between. From germline, CDR1 is MDHEN and CDR2 SYDVKM. This CDR3 is 12 amino acids long. CDR3 amino acids: CATSGNQETQYF. CDR3 sequence (DNA): TGTGCCACCTCCGGGAATCAAGAGACCCAGTACTTC.

As concerns this clonotype: A much larger clone lies a single base off, so this may be a read error. The chain links TRBV5-5 to TRBJ2-1; D perhaps matches TRBD2 (5 bases). CDR1 and CDR2 from the germline V gene are SGHKS and YYEKEE (reference sequence). The V gene lost 5 bases and the J gene lost 0 bases, with 15 bases spanning the gap. This CDR3 comprises 16 residues. CDR3 nucleotide sequence: TGTGCCAGCAGTACTCCAGCGGCCAACTCCTACAATGAGCAGTTCTTC. Encoded protein: CASSTPAANSYNEQFF.